Each of the 9 T cell receptor beta chains below was sequenced from the same sample in a study of blood T cell repertoires in COVID-19. TCRdb's table, derived via immunoSEQ multiplex PCR, lists solely in-frame clones and lacks some. The sample holds roughly 150,000 clones, approximately 91% seen once. Sequenced input: peripheral blood. All receptors come from a young man with COVID-19, enrolled during active disease.

J is TRBJ2-7 and V is TRBV9; no clear D gene. Germline V CDR1 and CDR2: SGDLS, YYNGEE. The CDR3 has 14 amino acids. Trimming removed 0 bases from V and 2 bases from J, with 9 bases in between. DNA for the CDR3: TGTGCCAGCAGCGTAGCTGGCAGTACCTACGAGCAGTACTTC. This gives the protein CASSVAGSTYEQYF.

CDR3 residues: CSASRGPGEQYF. CDR3 nucleotide sequence: TGCAGTGCTAGTCGGGGTCCTGGGGAGCAGTACTTC. The chain employs TRBV20-1 and TRBJ2-7; a possible D gene is TRBD2 (5 bases). Trimming took 3 bases from V and 7 from J, leaving 13 bases between them. This CDR3 is 12 amino acids long. Germline V gives CDR1 DFQATT, CDR2 SNEGSKA (reference sequence).

The CDR3 DNA reads as TGTGCCACCAGCAGAGCGGGAACAGGGGGCCAGCCCCAGCATTTT. Translated, it gives CATSRAGTGGQPQHF. The chain has TRBV15 and TRBJ1-5; 9 bases are a match to TRBD1. The germline CDR1 and CDR2 sequences are LNHNV and YYDKDF (reference sequence). Trimming cost V 1 base and J 7 bases; bases outside gene matches: 5. The CDR3 is 15 amino acids.

V usage is TRBV6-5 and J usage is TRBJ2-2; 8 bases are a match to TRBD2. The CDR3 sequence is 16 residues long. Germline CDR1 and CDR2: MNHEY and SVGAGI. V shed 0 bases, J shed 4 bases, and the junction held 4 bases outside the gene matches. In DNA, the CDR3 is TGTGCCAGCAGTTACTCGAGCGGGGGTGTCACCGGGGAGCTGTTTTTT. As protein: CASSYSSGGVTGELFF.

V is TRBV29-1 and J is TRBJ2-1; D is ambiguous. Trimming removed 7 bases at V and 6 bases at J, with 16 bases between. CDR1 and CDR2 from the germline V gene are SQVTM and ANQGSEA. The CDR3 contains 13 residues. In DNA, the CDR3 is TGCAGCGGTCTACCTCTTTCGAGCAATGAGCAGTTCTTC. Protein sequence: CSGLPLSSNEQFF.

The chain couples TRBV6-5 to TRBJ2-2; D remains ambiguous. CDR1 and CDR2 from the germline V gene are MNHEY and SVGAGI. There are 14 residues in the CDR3. V dropped 0 bases and J dropped 5 bases, with 7 bases sitting between them. The CDR3 is CASSYSSITGELFF. DNA for the CDR3: TGTGCCAGCAGTTACTCGAGTATTACCGGGGAGCTGTTTTTT.

The chain carries TRBV2 and TRBJ1-2; 8 bases are a match to TRBD1. The CDR3 is made up of 14 amino acids. The germline gives CDR1 SNHLY, CDR2 FYNNEI. Trimming at V came to 7 bases and at J to 8 bases, leaving 12 bases not matched to a gene. The CDR3 coding sequence is TGTGCCAGCAACGGTGGCAGGGGGCTTGAGGGCTACACCTTC. It specifies CASNGGRGLEGYTF.

The chain uses TRBV9 and TRBJ2-2; perhaps TRBD2 as D (6 bases). This CDR3 contains 16 residues. Germline V lookup: CDR1 SGDLS, CDR2 YYNGEE. Deletions cut 3 bases from V and 6 bases from J, with 18 bases between. The DNA for the CDR3 is TGTGCCAGCAGCGGTTCCCGGTGGGGGGAACCCGGGGAGCTGTTTTTT. Its protein is CASSGSRWGEPGELFF. Complete variable domain (other parts from reference TRBV9 and TRBJ2-2): DSGVTQTPKHLITATGQRVTLRCSPRSGDLSVYWYQQSLDQGLQFLIQYYNGEERAKGNILERFSAQQFPDLHSELNLSSLELGDSALYFCASSGSRWGEPGELFFGEGSRLTVL.

This chain joins TRBV28 and TRBJ2-2, with 10 nucleotides matching TRBD2. Trimming at V came to 6 bases and at J to 2 bases, leaving 3 bases not matched to a gene. CDR1 and CDR2 from the germline V gene are MDHEN and SYDVKM. The CDR3 totals 15 residues. The CDR3 DNA is TGTGCCAGCAGCGGACTAGCGGATAACACCGGGGAGCTGTTTTTT. Residues: CASSGLADNTGELFF.